A selection of T cell receptor beta chains follows, all from one sample in a study of T cells in Graves' hyperthyroidism and ophthalmopathy. TCRdb itself ran the multiplex PCR reads through MiXCR, one entry per CDR3 protein. Of under 550,000 distinct CDR3 sequences listed, 12% to 15% are singletons. Input material: blood. Every receptor here comes from a woman younger than 30 with Graves' hyperthyroidism. Each CDR3 is given with its conserved first and last residue. Fields, in order: CDR3 protein, CDR3 DNA, J gene, clone size, D gene, V gene. D genes are given only for firm matches. Only some rows state a clone size, as once, few, many or a class for expanded clones.

CDR3aa: CASSLDRGQGANEQFF; CDR3nt: TGTGCCAGCAGCTTAGATCGAGGACAGGGGGCAAATGAGCAGTTCTTC; j_gene: TRBJ2-1; abundance: many; d_gene: TRBD1; v_gene: TRBV11-3
CDR3aa: CSASGQGAFNEQFF; CDR3nt: TGCAGTGCTAGCGGACAGGGGGCCTTCAATGAGCAGTTCTTC; j_gene: TRBJ2-1; abundance: NA; d_gene: TRBD1; v_gene: TRBV20-1
CDR3aa: CSVVGEAIEAFF; CDR3nt: TGCAGCGTTGTTGGGGAGGCGATTGAAGCTTTCTTT; j_gene: TRBJ1-1; abundance: many; d_gene: NA; v_gene: TRBV29-1
CDR3aa: CASSRGGLPGYGTGELFF; CDR3nt: TGTGCCAGCAGCCGAGGGGGGCTTCCAGGATATGGTACCGGGGAGCTGTTTTTT; j_gene: TRBJ2-2; abundance: few; d_gene: NA; v_gene: TRBV9
CDR3aa: CASSVTTFGDTQYF; CDR3nt: TGTGCCAGCAGCGTAACCACCTTTGGGGATACGCAGTATTTT; j_gene: TRBJ2-3; abundance: NA; d_gene: NA; v_gene: TRBV9
CDR3aa: CSARDGTSGRDSTDTQYF; CDR3nt: TGCAGTGCTAGAGATGGGACTAGCGGGAGGGACAGCACAGATACGCAGTATTTT; j_gene: TRBJ2-3; abundance: many; d_gene: TRBD2; v_gene: TRBV20-1
CDR3aa: CSAANRDYSYNEQFF; CDR3nt: TGCAGTGCCGCGAACCGGGACTACTCCTACAATGAGCAGTTCTTC; j_gene: TRBJ2-1; abundance: medium-sized; d_gene: TRBD2; v_gene: TRBV20-1
CDR3aa: CASSFRFLGAYEQYF; CDR3nt: TGTGCCAGCAGCTTCAGGTTTCTAGGCGCCTACGAGCAGTACTTC; j_gene: TRBJ2-7; abundance: many; d_gene: NA; v_gene: TRBV7-2
CDR3aa: CSASRPAENTDTQYF; CDR3nt: TGCAGTGCCTCCCGACCAGCGGAGAACACAGATACGCAGTATTTT; j_gene: TRBJ2-3; abundance: many; d_gene: NA; v_gene: TRBV20-1
CDR3aa: CASGLVPKGNTEAFF; CDR3nt: TGTGCTAGTGGTTTGGTACCAAAGGGGAACACTGAAGCTTTCTTT; j_gene: TRBJ1-1; abundance: many; d_gene: NA; v_gene: TRBV12-5
CDR3aa: CASSFGQANQPQHF; CDR3nt: TGTGCCAGCAGTTTCGGCCAGGCTAATCAGCCCCAGCATTTT; j_gene: TRBJ1-5; abundance: NA; d_gene: NA; v_gene: TRBV12-3/TRBV12-4
CDR3aa: CASSLGLRTSFTDTQYF; CDR3nt: TGTGCCAGCAGCTTAGGCCTACGGACTTCTTTTACAGATACGCAGTATTTT; j_gene: TRBJ2-3; abundance: many; d_gene: NA; v_gene: TRBV13
CDR3aa: CASSYASLAGGPKGQFF; CDR3nt: TGTGCCAGCAGCTACGCCTCTCTAGCGGGAGGGCCTAAGGGGCAGTTCTTC; j_gene: TRBJ2-1; abundance: NA; d_gene: TRBD2; v_gene: TRBV7-9
CDR3aa: CASSWDRGPNEQFF; CDR3nt: TGCGCCAGCAGTTGGGACAGGGGCCCCAATGAGCAGTTCTTC; j_gene: TRBJ2-1; abundance: few; d_gene: TRBD1; v_gene: TRBV4-1
CDR3aa: CASSSPSRGLAGVNEQFF; CDR3nt: TGTGCCAGCAGTTCCCCTTCCCGGGGACTAGCGGGAGTTAATGAGCAGTTCTTC; j_gene: TRBJ2-1; abundance: once; d_gene: TRBD2; v_gene: TRBV12-3/TRBV12-4
CDR3aa: CASKAAESSYNEQFF; CDR3nt: TGCGCCAGCAAAGCAGCGGAGAGCTCCTACAATGAGCAGTTCTTC; j_gene: TRBJ2-1; abundance: NA; d_gene: NA; v_gene: TRBV5-1
CDR3aa: CAINPKGPGDIQYF; CDR3nt: TGTGCCATCAATCCAAAGGGCCCTGGAGACATTCAGTACTTC; j_gene: TRBJ2-4; abundance: few; d_gene: NA; v_gene: TRBV10-3
CDR3aa: CASAVATGGTYEQYF; CDR3nt: TGTGCCAGCGCGGTCGCTACAGGGGGCACCTACGAGCAGTACTTC; j_gene: TRBJ2-7; abundance: many; d_gene: TRBD1; v_gene: TRBV12-3/TRBV12-4
CDR3aa: CASSRSDAREQYF; CDR3nt: TGTGCCAGCAGCCGAAGCGATGCTAGGGAGCAGTACTTC; j_gene: TRBJ2-7; abundance: many; d_gene: NA; v_gene: TRBV6-1
CDR3aa: CSPGQGTINTEAFF; CDR3nt: TGCAGTCCGGGACAGGGGACTATCAACACTGAAGCTTTCTTT; j_gene: TRBJ1-1; abundance: many; d_gene: TRBD1; v_gene: TRBV20-1
CDR3aa: CAISESGPKSSYNSPLHF; CDR3nt: TGTGCCATCAGTGAATCTGGGCCGAAAAGCTCCTATAATTCACCCCTCCACTTT; j_gene: TRBJ1-6; abundance: NA; d_gene: NA; v_gene: TRBV10-3
CDR3aa: CASSPSRGVIDGYTF; CDR3nt: TGTGCCAGCAGTCCTTCACGGGGCGTAATAGATGGCTACACCTTC; j_gene: TRBJ1-2; abundance: NA; d_gene: NA; v_gene: TRBV28
CDR3aa: CASSVVGWGSGNTIYF; CDR3nt: TGTGCCAGCAGCGTAGTGGGTTGGGGATCTGGAAACACCATATATTTT; j_gene: TRBJ1-3; abundance: few; d_gene: NA; v_gene: TRBV9
CDR3aa: CASSPGAANYGYTF; CDR3nt: TGTGCCAGCAGCCCCGGGGCTGCTAACTATGGCTACACCTTC; j_gene: TRBJ1-2; abundance: many; d_gene: NA; v_gene: TRBV6-1
CDR3aa: CASSKRTGTGTEQYF; CDR3nt: TGTGCCAGCAGCAAACGTACCGGGACAGGCACCGAGCAGTACTTC; j_gene: TRBJ2-7; abundance: NA; d_gene: TRBD1; v_gene: TRBV2
CDR3aa: CATSARAGANVLTF; CDR3nt: TGTGCCACCAGCGCCCGAGCTGGGGCCAACGTCCTGACTTTC; j_gene: TRBJ2-6; abundance: NA; d_gene: NA; v_gene: TRBV15
CDR3aa: CASQTSENTGELFF; CDR3nt: TGTGCCAGCCAGACTAGCGAGAACACCGGGGAGCTGTTTTTT; j_gene: TRBJ2-2; abundance: many; d_gene: TRBD2; v_gene: TRBV28
CDR3aa: CASSSDRGSGANVLTF; CDR3nt: TGTGCCAGCAGTAGCGACCGGGGCTCTGGGGCCAACGTCCTGACTTTC; j_gene: TRBJ2-6; abundance: NA; d_gene: NA; v_gene: TRBV12-3/TRBV12-4
CDR3aa: CAWSVLRPSGEQYF; CDR3nt: TGTGCCTGGAGTGTACTTCGGCCCTCCGGCGAGCAGTACTTC; j_gene: TRBJ2-7; abundance: many; d_gene: NA; v_gene: TRBV30
CDR3aa: CSAKRLDSPGNTIYF; CDR3nt: TGCAGTGCTAAACGACTGGACAGTCCTGGAAACACCATATATTTT; j_gene: TRBJ1-3; abundance: many; d_gene: NA; v_gene: TRBV20-1
CDR3aa: CASSDSGLAGTEAFF; CDR3nt: TGTGCCAGCAGCGACTCAGGGCTGGCGGGCACTGAAGCTTTCTTT; j_gene: TRBJ1-1; abundance: many; d_gene: NA; v_gene: TRBV2
CDR3aa: CASSRNGYEQYF; CDR3nt: TGCGCCAGCAGCCGGAACGGCTACGAGCAGTACTTC; j_gene: TRBJ2-7; abundance: many; d_gene: NA; v_gene: TRBV5-1
CDR3aa: CASIRYGQGDSPLHF; CDR3nt: TGTGCCAGCATCCGATACGGACAGGGGGATTCACCCCTCCACTTT; j_gene: TRBJ1-6; abundance: many; d_gene: TRBD1; v_gene: TRBV28
CDR3aa: CASSVLANYNEQFF; CDR3nt: TGTGCCAGTTCTGTCCTAGCGAACTACAATGAGCAGTTCTTC; j_gene: TRBJ2-1; abundance: NA; d_gene: NA; v_gene: TRBV27
CDR3aa: CASSLSRVGTDTQYF; CDR3nt: TGCGCCAGCAGCTTGTCTAGGGTTGGTACGGATACGCAGTATTTT; j_gene: TRBJ2-3; abundance: NA; d_gene: NA; v_gene: TRBV5-1
CDR3aa: CASSQVVTGGAFPDYGYTF; CDR3nt: TGTGCCAGCAGCCAAGTAGTCACAGGGGGCGCCTTTCCCGACTATGGCTACACCTTC; j_gene: TRBJ1-2; abundance: few; d_gene: TRBD1; v_gene: TRBV4-2
CDR3aa: CASSPRMMAYNEQFF; CDR3nt: TGTGCCAGCAGTCCCCGGATGATGGCCTACAATGAGCAGTTCTTC; j_gene: TRBJ2-1; abundance: many; d_gene: NA; v_gene: TRBV7-9
CDR3aa: CASSLQGGGSYEQYF; CDR3nt: TGTGCCAGCAGCTTACAGGGGGGAGGGTCCTACGAGCAGTACTTC; j_gene: TRBJ2-7; abundance: few; d_gene: NA; v_gene: TRBV11-2